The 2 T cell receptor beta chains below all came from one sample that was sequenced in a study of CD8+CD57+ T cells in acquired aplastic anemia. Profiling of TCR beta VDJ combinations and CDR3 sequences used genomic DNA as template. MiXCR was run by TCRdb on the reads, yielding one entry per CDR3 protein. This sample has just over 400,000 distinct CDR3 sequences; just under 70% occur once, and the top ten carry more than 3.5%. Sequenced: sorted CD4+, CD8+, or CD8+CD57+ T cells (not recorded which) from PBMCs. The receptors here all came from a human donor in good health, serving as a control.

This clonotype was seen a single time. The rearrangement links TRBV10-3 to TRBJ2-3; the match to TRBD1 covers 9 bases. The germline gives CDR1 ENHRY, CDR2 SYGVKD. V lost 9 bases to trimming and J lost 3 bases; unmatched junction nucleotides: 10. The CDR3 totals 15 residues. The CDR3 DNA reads TGTGCCATGAGGGACAGGGCGATGGTTACAGATACGCAGTATTTT. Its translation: CAMRDRAMVTDTQYF.

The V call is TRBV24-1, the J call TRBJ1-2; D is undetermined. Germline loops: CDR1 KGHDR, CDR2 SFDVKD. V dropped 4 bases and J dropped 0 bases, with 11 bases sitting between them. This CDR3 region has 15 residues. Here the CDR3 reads CATSDPHQSNYGYTF. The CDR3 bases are TGTGCCACCAGTGACCCACACCAATCTAACTATGGCTACACCTTC.